Each of the 21 T cell receptor beta chains below was sequenced from the same sample in a study of cytomegalovirus exposure and HLA in healthy donors. A multiplex PCR was run with 60 Vbeta primers and 13 Jbeta primers. This table comes from immunoSEQ multiplex PCR, and its TCRdb copy is limited to in-frame clones, with some not included. The sample has some 77,000 clones, 60% to 80% seen once; the top ten hold around 21%. The specimen sequenced was PBMCs. The receptors were sampled from a middle-aged woman in good health and CMV-seropositive.

The chain carries TRBV2 and TRBJ1-4, with D possibly matching TRBD1 (5 bases). V was cut by 7 bases and J by 7 bases, with 10 bases left in between. From germline, CDR1 is SNHLY and CDR2 FYNNEI. This CDR3 has 12 amino acids. The CDR3 spells CASMRQTEKLFF. CDR3 coding DNA: TGTGCCAGCATGAGACAGACTGAAAAACTGTTTTTT.

The chain employs TRBV18 and TRBJ2-4, with TRBD1 matching 7 bases. The CDR3 has 17 amino acids. The J segment lost 0 bases and the V segment lost 3 bases, leaving 8 bases of the junction unmatched. Germline V lookup: CDR1 KGHSH, CDR2 LQKENI. This chain's CDR3 is CASSPSRQGIAKNIQYF. The CDR3 DNA sequence: TGTGCCAGCTCACCGAGTAGACAGGGAATAGCCAAAAACATTCAGTACTTC. The full variable domain, rest sourced from reference TRBV18 and TRBJ2-4, is NAGVMQNPRHLVRRRGQEARLRCSPMKGHSHVYWYRQLPEEGLKFMVYLQKENIIDESGMPKERFSAEFPKEGPSILRIQQVVRGDSAAYFCASSPSRQGIAKNIQYFGAGTRLSVL.

The chain has TRBV2 and TRBJ2-4, with 7 bases identical to TRBD1. There are 15 residues in the CDR3. Per germline, CDR1 SNHLY and CDR2 FYNNEI. The V segment lost 3 bases and the J segment 7 bases; nucleotides outside the gene matches: 9. The CDR3 loop reads CASSDTSATGNIQYF. The CDR3 DNA reads TGTGCCAGCAGTGACACCTCCGCGACAGGGAACATTCAGTACTTC.

V usage is TRBV9 and J usage is TRBJ2-3; TRBD2 aligns across 9 bases. The CDR3 contains 15 residues. V lost 4 bases to trimming and J lost 4 bases; unmatched junction nucleotides: 7. CDR1 is SGDLS and CDR2 is YYNGEE in the germline V gene. In DNA, the CDR3 is TGTGCCAGCAGCCTTATTAGCGGGGGCGCAGATACGCAGTATTTT. Translating gives CASSLISGGADTQYF.

Here the CDR3 DNA reads TGTGCCAGCAGTTTAGTCTCGGGACATTTGAGCACAGATACGCAGTATTTT. Protein sequence: CASSLVSGHLSTDTQYF. The chain couples TRBV28 to TRBJ2-3; the D gene is possibly TRBD1 (6 bases). The V end lost 2 bases, the J end lost 0 bases, and 15 bases lay between the germline ends. The germline gives CDR1 MDHEN, CDR2 SYDVKM. The CDR3 has 17 residues.

The gene calls are TRBV6-5 and TRBJ2-7; TRBD2 agrees at 7 bases. V trimming: 4 bases; J trimming: 3 bases; junction bases outside the gene matches: 6. Germline loops: CDR1 MNHEY, CDR2 SVGAGI. The CDR3 loop spans 14 amino acids. CDR3 DNA: TGTGCCAGCAGTTCCGCTAGCGGATACTACGAGCAGTACTTC. It specifies CASSSASGYYEQYF.

The gene calls are TRBV5-1 and TRBJ2-7, with D perhaps TRBD1 (6 bases). Deletions cut 0 bases from V and 6 bases from J, with 19 bases between. The CDR3 contains 16 residues. The V gene's germline CDR1 is SGHRS and CDR2 YFSETQ. CDR3 protein: CASSLGGQGRVSEQYF. CDR3 in DNA: TGCGCCAGCAGCTTGGGAGGGCAGGGGCGAGTTTCCGAGCAGTACTTC.

The V call is TRBV7-9, the J call TRBJ1-4, with TRBD1 matching over 11 bases. This CDR3 is 16 amino acids long. The V and J ends lost 5 bases and 7 bases, in that order; junction bases with no gene match: 9. The V gene's germline CDR1 is SEHNR and CDR2 FQNEAQ (reference sequence). The CDR3 sequence: CASSPTLGTGGEKLFF. The CDR3 nucleotides read TGTGCCAGCAGCCCAACCCTAGGGACAGGGGGTGAAAAACTGTTTTTT.

The V call is TRBV11-2, the J call TRBJ2-1; possible D gene TRBD1, 5 bases. Per the germline V gene, CDR1 is SGHAT and CDR2 is FQNNGV. The CDR3 has 16 amino acids. V was trimmed by 5 bases and J by 10 bases, leaving 24 bases between them. This chain's CDR3 is CASSPIRGGSLREQFF. The DNA for the CDR3 is TGTGCCAGCAGCCCCATTAGGGGCGGCAGTCTTCGGGAGCAGTTCTTC.

The chain joins TRBV25-1 to TRBJ2-3; 9 nucleotides line up with TRBD1. V lost 6 bases and J lost 3; bases outside the gene matches: 7. Germline CDR1 and CDR2: MGHDK and SYGVNS. The CDR3 contains 15 residues. The CDR3 region is CASSPPGTGTDTQYF. The CDR3, as DNA: TGTGCCAGCAGCCCCCCCGGGACAGGGACAGATACGCAGTATTTT.

The chain recombines TRBV27 with TRBJ2-1, with D perhaps TRBD2 (6 bases). Trimming left V 8 bases short and J 10 bases short, with 18 bases between. This CDR3 is built from 13 residues. Germline loops: CDR1 MNHEY, CDR2 SMNVEV (reference sequence). The CDR3 spells CASLTRAGGEQFF. The CDR3 DNA is TGTGCCAGCCTAACCCGGGCCGGGGGAGAGCAGTTCTTC.

The V call is TRBV6-4, the J call TRBJ2-2; perhaps TRBD1 as D (5 bases). Germline V gene sequence: CDR1 MRHNA, CDR2 SNTAGT. This CDR3 has 15 amino acids. Trimming took 3 bases from V and 2 from J, leaving 10 bases between them. The CDR3 is CASSEQDTNTGELFF. CDR3 bases: TGTGCCAGCAGTGAGCAGGACACAAACACCGGGGAGCTGTTTTTT.

The rearrangement links TRBV2 to TRBJ1-4; no definite D call. V was trimmed by 4 bases and J by 0 bases, leaving 6 bases between them. The CDR3 extends over 14 amino acids. CDR1 and CDR2 from the germline V gene are SNHLY and FYNNEI. Written as DNA, the CDR3 is TGTGCCAGCAGTGGACTGTCAACTAATGAAAAACTGTTTTTT. Amino acids: CASSGLSTNEKLFF.

CDR3 amino acids: CASSVGRQGAAGYTF. In DNA form, the CDR3 reads TGTGCCAGCAGCGTAGGAAGACAGGGGGCGGCTGGCTACACCTTC. The V and J genes are TRBV9 and TRBJ1-2; 10 bases are a match to TRBD1. Germline CDR1 and CDR2: SGDLS and YYNGEE. V lost 0 bases to trimming and J lost 7 bases; unmatched junction nucleotides: 6. This CDR3 comprises 15 residues.

This clone was found once. The genes are TRBV12-5 and TRBJ2-4, with 7 bases matching TRBD2. Trimming removed 4 bases from V and 5 bases from J; junction bases left unmatched: 14. CDR1 is LGHNT, CDR2 FRNRAP, per germline. The CDR3 contains 17 residues. The CDR3, as DNA: TGTGCTAGTGGTTCTTTCAGCCCCCCTAGCGGCCAAAACATTCAGTACTTC. Translated, it gives CASGSFSPPSGQNIQYF.

The genes are TRBV7-3 and TRBJ2-5; D call uncertain. The CDR3 spans 14 residues. CDR1 is SGHTA, CDR2 FQGTGA, per germline. Trimming stripped 4 bases from V and 2 bases from J, with 11 bases between. The CDR3 loop reads CASSSGGRQETQYF. CDR3 nucleotide sequence: TGTGCCAGCAGCTCTGGTGGCAGGCAAGAGACCCAGTACTTC.

This sequence joins TRBV15 and TRBJ1-5, with D maybe TRBD1 (5 bases). V gave up 1 base and J gave up 1 base, with 20 bases separating them. Per germline, CDR1 LNHNV and CDR2 YYDKDF (reference sequence). The CDR3 consists of 19 residues. CDR3 sequence reads: CATSRAPPPAGSSNQPQHF. CDR3 nucleotides: TGTGCCACCAGCAGAGCCCCCCCACCGGCAGGGTCGAGCAATCAGCCCCAGCATTTT.

The CDR3 region is CASSIGQGIADSYNEQFF. CDR3 DNA: TGTGCCAGTAGTATTGGACAGGGGATAGCGGACTCCTACAATGAGCAGTTCTTC. The chain has TRBV19 and TRBJ2-1; 9 positions agree with TRBD1. The germline V gene has CDR1 LNHDA and CDR2 SQIVND (reference sequence). The CDR3 has 18 amino acids. The V segment lost 3 bases and the J segment 0 bases; nucleotides outside the gene matches: 9.

The chain has TRBV6-6 and TRBJ2-7, with 10 bases that match TRBD2. Germline values: CDR1 MNHNY, CDR2 SVGAGI (reference sequence). Germline trimming cut 4 bases from V and 4 bases from J; bases unmatched to any gene: 4. The length of the CDR3 is 14 residues. The CDR3 DNA reads as TGTGCCAGCAGTTGGCTAGCGGGAGAGTACGAGCAGTACTTC. It is translated as CASSWLAGEYEQYF.

The V call is TRBV9, the J call TRBJ1-6, with 7 bases fitting TRBD1. J was trimmed by 7 bases and V by 4 bases; bases with no gene match: 5. CDR3 size: 14 residues. The germline CDR1 and CDR2 sequences are SGDLS and YYNGEE. In DNA form, the CDR3 reads TGTGCCAGCAGCCGGGGACAGTGGAATTCACCCCTCCACTTT. It specifies CASSRGQWNSPLHF.

The V call is TRBV2, the J call TRBJ1-1; TRBD1 matches 9 bases. The V gene's germline CDR1 is SNHLY and CDR2 FYNNEI. CDR3 length: 17 amino acids. V was pared by 6 bases and J by 0 bases, with 11 bases of the junction left unmatched. The DNA of the CDR3 is TGTGCCAGCAGCGCCCGGGGGACAGGGATTATGAACACTGAAGCTTTCTTT. Its protein is CASSARGTGIMNTEAFF.